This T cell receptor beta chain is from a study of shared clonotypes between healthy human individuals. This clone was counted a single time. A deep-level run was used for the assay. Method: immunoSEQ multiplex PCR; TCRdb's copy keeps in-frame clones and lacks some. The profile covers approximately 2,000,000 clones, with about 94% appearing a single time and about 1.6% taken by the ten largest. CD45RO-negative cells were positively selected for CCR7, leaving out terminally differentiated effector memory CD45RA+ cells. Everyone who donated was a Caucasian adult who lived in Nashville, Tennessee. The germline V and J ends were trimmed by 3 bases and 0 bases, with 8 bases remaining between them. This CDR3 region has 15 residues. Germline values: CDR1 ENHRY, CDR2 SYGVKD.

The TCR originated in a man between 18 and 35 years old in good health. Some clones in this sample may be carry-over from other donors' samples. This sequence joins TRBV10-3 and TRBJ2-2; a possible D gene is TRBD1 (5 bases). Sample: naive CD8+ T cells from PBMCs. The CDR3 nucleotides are TGTGCCATCAGTGATGGGGCGGCGAACACCGGGGAGCTGTTTTTT. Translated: CAISDGAANTGELFF.